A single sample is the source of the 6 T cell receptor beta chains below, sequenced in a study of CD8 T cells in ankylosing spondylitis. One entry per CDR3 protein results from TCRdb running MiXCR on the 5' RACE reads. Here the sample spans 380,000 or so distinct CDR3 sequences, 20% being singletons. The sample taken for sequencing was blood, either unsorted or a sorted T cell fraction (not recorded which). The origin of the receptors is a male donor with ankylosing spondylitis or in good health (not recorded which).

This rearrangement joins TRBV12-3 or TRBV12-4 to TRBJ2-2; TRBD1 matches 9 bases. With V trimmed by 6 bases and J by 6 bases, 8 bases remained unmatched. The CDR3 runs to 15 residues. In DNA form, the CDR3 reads TGTGCCAGCAGCCCGGGACAGGGTTTTTCCGGGGAGCTGTTTTTT. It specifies CASSPGQGFSGELFF.

The CDR3 nucleotides are TGTGCCAGCAGTGCCCACCGACCGGGCCAGGCTGGCTACGAGCAGTACTTC. It codes for CASSAHRPGQAGYEQYF. The chain employs TRBV6-4 and TRBJ2-7; D uncertain. With 4 bases removed from V and 3 bases from J, the gap between germline ends came to 22 bases. CDR3 length: 17 amino acids. Germline V gene data show CDR1 as MRHNA and CDR2 as SNTAGT.

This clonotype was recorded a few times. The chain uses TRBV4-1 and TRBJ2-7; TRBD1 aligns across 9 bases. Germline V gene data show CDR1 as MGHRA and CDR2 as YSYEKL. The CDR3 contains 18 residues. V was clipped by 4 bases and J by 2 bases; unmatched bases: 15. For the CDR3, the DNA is TGCGCCAGCAGCCCGACCACCGGGACAGGGCGTGTCACCTACGAGCAGTACTTC. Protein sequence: CASSPTTGTGRVTYEQYF.

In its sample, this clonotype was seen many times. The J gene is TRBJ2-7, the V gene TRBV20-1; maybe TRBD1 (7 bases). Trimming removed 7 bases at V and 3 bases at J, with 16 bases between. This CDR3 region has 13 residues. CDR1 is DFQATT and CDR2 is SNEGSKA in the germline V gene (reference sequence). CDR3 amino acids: CSVAGQIYYEQYF. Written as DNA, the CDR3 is TGCAGTGTCGCGGGACAGATTTACTACGAGCAGTACTTC.

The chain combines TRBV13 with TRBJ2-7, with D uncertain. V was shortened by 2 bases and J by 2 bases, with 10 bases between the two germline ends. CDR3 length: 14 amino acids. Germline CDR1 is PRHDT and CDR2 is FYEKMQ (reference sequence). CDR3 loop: CASSLRSGAYEQYF. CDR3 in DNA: TGTGCCAGCAGCTTAAGGTCTGGGGCCTACGAGCAGTACTTC. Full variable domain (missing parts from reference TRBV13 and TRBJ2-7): AAGVIQSPRHLIKEKRETATLKCYPIPRHDTVYWYQQGPGQDPQFLISFYEKMQSDKGSIPDRFSAQQFSDYHSELNMSSLELGDSALYFCASSLRSGAYEQYFGPGTRLTVT.

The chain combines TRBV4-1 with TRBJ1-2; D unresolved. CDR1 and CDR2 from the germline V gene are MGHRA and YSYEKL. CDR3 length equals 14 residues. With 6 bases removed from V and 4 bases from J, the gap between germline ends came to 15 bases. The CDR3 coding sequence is TGCGCCAGCAGGTCCCCCGGGTCAGCCTATGGCTACACCTTC. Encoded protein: CASRSPGSAYGYTF.